This T cell receptor (beta chain) was found in a study of blood T cell repertoires in COVID-19. Background on the study: Samples taken during acute and convalescent COVID-19 were collected in the United States, Italy and Spain.

Original data processing: The authors estimated nucleated cell counts from reference gene primer amplification. The repertoire was sequenced with immunoSEQ multiplex PCR; TCRdb's copy has only in-frame clones and lacks some. V and J calls plus clone size are reproduced from that table; the DNA served to infer D and trimming. The sample carries approximately 160,000 clones, about 85% recorded once. Germline assignment: CDR1 LGHDT and CDR2 YNNKEL (reference sequence). Trimming cost V 1 base and J 2 bases; bases outside gene matches: 8. The CDR3 has 18 residues. This sequence originates from a man in his fifties or sixties who had recovered from COVID-19. The chain joins TRBV3-1 (or the pseudogene TRBV3-2) to TRBJ2-7; 13 nucleotides align to TRBD2. The sequenced sample consisted of peripheral blood. CDR3 loop: CASSQGQTSGGKTYEQYF. The CDR3 nucleotides are TGTGCCAGCAGCCAAGGGCAGACTAGCGGGGGGAAAACCTACGAGCAGTACTTC.